This T cell receptor beta chain was captured in a study of T-cell reconstitution after alpha-beta-depleted transplantation in children. CDR3 length: 15 residues. From germline, CDR1 is MNHNS and CDR2 SASEGT. Trimming removed 6 bases from V and 7 bases from J; junction bases left unmatched: 11. Study-wide findings and caveats: Surviving recipient T cells and intrathymic progenitors accounted for some patients' high TCRbeta diversity at day 60. Expanded clones from the graft, numbering several hundred, reportedly supplied alpha-beta T cells about two months after transplant.

There are many counts of this clonotype. Its target is unknown. The authors prepared the TCRbeta library with unique molecular identifiers. TCRdb re-called the PCR reads through MiXCR, storing one row per CDR3 protein. The sample holds roughly 160,000 distinct CDR3 sequences, over 8.5% seen once. The clonotype was recovered from a boy aged 2 to 10 with acute myeloid leukemia, due to receive a stem cell transplant. V and J are TRBV6-1 and TRBJ1-1, with 10 positions matching TRBD1. The sample was PBMCs, taken before TCRalphabeta/CD19-depleted stem cell transplant. The CDR3 here is CASSPSGQGTGEAFF. DNA for the CDR3: TGTGCCAGCAGCCCTTCGGGACAGGGGACGGGTGAAGCTTTCTTT.